The clone carrying this T cell receptor (beta chain) was picked up one time. Per the germline V gene, CDR1 is SGHTA and CDR2 is FQGTGA. The CDR3 spans 16 residues. V gave up 0 bases and J gave up 3 bases, with 14 bases separating them. These data are taken from a study of blood T cell repertoires in COVID-19. Turning to the study itself: There were acute and convalescent COVID-19 samples, and they came from the United States, Italy and Spain.

Sequenced by immunoSEQ multiplex PCR; TCRdb stores in-frame clones only, minus some. The sample lists about 140,000 clones, 70% to 90% occurring once. This clonotype originated in a human donor in a cohort sampled during active COVID-19. The rearrangement links TRBV7-3 to TRBJ1-1, with D perhaps matching TRBD1 (5 bases). Sequencing was performed on peripheral blood. The CDR3 is CASSLTSVGGDTEAFF. CDR3 coding DNA: TGTGCCAGCAGCTTAACGTCTGTGGGAGGGGACACTGAAGCTTTCTTT.